This TCR beta chain was sequenced for a study of blood T cell repertoires in COVID-19. In the study overall: The United States, Italy and Spain provided the acute and convalescent COVID-19 samples. T cells, B-cell-depleted T cells, or PBMCs provided the cDNA or gDNA that served as material.

Per the authors' pipeline: Reference gene primer amplification in the assay estimated nucleated cell counts. Profiled with immunoSEQ multiplex PCR; TCRdb holds only in-frame clones, not every one. V, J and clone size derive from that table, while D and trimming were established from the DNA sequence. The data hold around 99,000 clones, with under 95% observed a single time. Trimming took 6 bases from V and 2 from J, leaving 13 bases between them. The CDR3 is 14 residues long. Germline CDR1 LNHDA, CDR2 SQIVND (reference sequence). The rearrangement links TRBV19 to TRBJ1-2; D unresolved. The source of this sequence is a woman aged 25 to 45 with acute or convalescent COVID-19. Source material: peripheral blood. The CDR3 DNA sequence: TGTGCCAGTAGCCCTAATAATGAGAACTATGGCTACACCTTC. This gives the protein CASSPNNENYGYTF.